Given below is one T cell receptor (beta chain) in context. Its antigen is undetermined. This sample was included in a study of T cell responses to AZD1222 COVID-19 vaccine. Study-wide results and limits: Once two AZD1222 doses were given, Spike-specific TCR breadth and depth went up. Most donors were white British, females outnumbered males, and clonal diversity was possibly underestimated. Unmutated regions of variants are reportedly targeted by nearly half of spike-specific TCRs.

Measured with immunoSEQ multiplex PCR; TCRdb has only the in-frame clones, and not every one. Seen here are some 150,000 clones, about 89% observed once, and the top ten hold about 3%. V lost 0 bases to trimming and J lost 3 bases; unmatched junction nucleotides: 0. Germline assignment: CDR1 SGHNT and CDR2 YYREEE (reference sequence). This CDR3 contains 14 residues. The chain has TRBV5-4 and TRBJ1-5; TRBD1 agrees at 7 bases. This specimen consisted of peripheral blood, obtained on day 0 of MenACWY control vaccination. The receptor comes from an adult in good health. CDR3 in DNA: TGTGCCAGCAGCTTGGAGGGGGCCAATCAGCCCCAGCATTTT. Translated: CASSLEGANQPQHF. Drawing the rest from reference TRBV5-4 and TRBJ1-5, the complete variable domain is ETGVTQSPTHLIKTRGQQVTLRCSSQSGHNTVSWYQQALGQGPQFIFQYYREEENGRGNFPPRFSGLQFPNYSSELNVNALELDDSALYLCASSLEGANQPQHFGDGTRLSIL.